This TCR beta chain is from a study of blood T cell repertoires in COVID-19. Background on the study: Acute and convalescent COVID-19 samples came from the United States, Italy and Spain. T cells, B-cell-depleted T cells, or PBMCs provided the cDNA or gDNA that served as material.

Between the trimmed V and J ends, which lost 3 bases and 4 bases, there was a span of 16 bases. This CDR3 contains 15 residues. Germline V gene sequence: CDR1 MNHEY, CDR2 SMNVEV (reference sequence). The Seattle site enrolled patients during active infection and followed them longitudinally. This clone was counted once. The protocol was immunoSEQ multiplex PCR, while the TCRdb copy is restricted to in-frame clones and leaves out a portion. This sample yields 77,000 or so clones, of which roughly 80% are seen a single time; around 6.9% belongs to the top ten. This TCR derives from a man aged 25 to 40 with COVID-19, enrolled during active disease. The chain uses TRBV27 and TRBJ2-7; TRBD1 is a possible D gene (6 bases). The sequenced sample was peripheral blood. CDR3 loop: CASSLGPRGPYEQYF. As DNA, the CDR3 is TGTGCCAGCAGTTTGGGCCCCAGGGGTCCATACGAGCAGTACTTC.